This T cell receptor (beta chain) comes out of a study of cytomegalovirus exposure and HLA in healthy donors. Study results and limitations: The study put around 180 TCR beta chains on its list as cytomegalovirus-associated.

About this clone itself: Its antigen is not known.

The PCR used 60 Vbeta and 13 Jbeta primers. Clones were sequenced by immunoSEQ multiplex PCR, and TCRdb holds only the in-frame ones, with some missing. The sample records some 120,000 clones, about three quarters being singletons. Per germline, CDR1 WNHNN and CDR2 SYGVQD (reference sequence). This CDR3 comprises 14 residues. V was clipped by 6 bases and J by 5 bases, with 17 bases between them. The TCR sequence derives from a human donor in good health. The sample taken for sequencing was PBMCs. This rearrangement joins TRBV10-1 to TRBJ2-7; tentative D call: TRBD1 (5 bases). The CDR3 reads CASSSQLPTDEQYF. The DNA for the CDR3 is TGCGCCAGCAGCTCTCAGCTCCCGACAGACGAGCAGTACTTC.